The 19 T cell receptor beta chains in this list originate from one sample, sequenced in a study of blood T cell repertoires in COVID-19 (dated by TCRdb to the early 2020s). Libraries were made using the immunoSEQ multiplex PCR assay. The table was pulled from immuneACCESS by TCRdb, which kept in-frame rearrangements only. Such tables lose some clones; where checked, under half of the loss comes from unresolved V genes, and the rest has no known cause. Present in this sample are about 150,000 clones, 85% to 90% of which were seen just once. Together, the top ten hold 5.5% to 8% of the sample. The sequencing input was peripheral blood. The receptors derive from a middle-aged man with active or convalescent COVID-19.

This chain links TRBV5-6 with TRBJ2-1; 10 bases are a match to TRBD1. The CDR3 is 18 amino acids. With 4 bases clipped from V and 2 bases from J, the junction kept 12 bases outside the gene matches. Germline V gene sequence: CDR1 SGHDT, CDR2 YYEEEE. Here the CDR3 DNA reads TGTGCCAGCAGCATGCCTTTCCGGGACAGGGGACCCTACAATGAGCAGTTCTTC. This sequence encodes CASSMPFRDRGPYNEQFF.

This chain's CDR3 is CASSQGLAGGKNQETQYF. The CDR3 nucleotides read TGTGCCAGCAGCCAGGGACTAGCGGGGGGAAAAAACCAAGAGACCCAGTACTTC. The rearrangement links TRBV4-2 to TRBJ2-5; 15 bases are a match to TRBD2. The germline V gene has CDR1 LGHNA and CDR2 YNFKEQ. This CDR3 spans 18 amino acids. V shed 3 bases and J 0 bases; nucleotides not matched to a gene: 5.

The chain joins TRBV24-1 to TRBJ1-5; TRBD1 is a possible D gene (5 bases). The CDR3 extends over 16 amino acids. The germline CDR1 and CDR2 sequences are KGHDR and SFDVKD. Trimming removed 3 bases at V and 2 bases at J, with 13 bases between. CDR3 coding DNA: TGTGCCACCAGTGATGCCCGGGGGGGTGGCAATCAGCCCCAGCATTTT. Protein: CATSDARGGGNQPQHF.

Here the CDR3 DNA reads TGTGCCAGCAGCTTAGATCGGGGTCAGCAGTTCTTC. It translates to CASSLDRGQQFF. The rearrangement uses TRBV7-2 and TRBJ2-1; a weak D match, TRBD2 (5 bases). Germline V CDR1 and CDR2: SGHTA, FQGNSA. The V end lost 1 base, the J end lost 11 bases, and 9 bases lay between the germline ends. The CDR3 is 12 amino acids.

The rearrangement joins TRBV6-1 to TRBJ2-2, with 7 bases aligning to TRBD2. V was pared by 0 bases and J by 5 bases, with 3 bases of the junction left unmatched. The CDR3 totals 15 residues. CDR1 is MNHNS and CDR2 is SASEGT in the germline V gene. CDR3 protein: CASSEAGLPTGELFF. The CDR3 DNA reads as TGTGCCAGCAGTGAAGCGGGACTACCGACCGGGGAGCTGTTTTTT.

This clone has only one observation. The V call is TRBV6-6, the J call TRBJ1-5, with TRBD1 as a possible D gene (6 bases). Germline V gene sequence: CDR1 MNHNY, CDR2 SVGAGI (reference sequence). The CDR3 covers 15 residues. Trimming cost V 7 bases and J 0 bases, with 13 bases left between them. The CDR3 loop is CASTTRGRSNQPQHF. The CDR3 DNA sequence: TGTGCCAGCACTACCAGGGGTCGTAGCAATCAGCCCCAGCATTTT.

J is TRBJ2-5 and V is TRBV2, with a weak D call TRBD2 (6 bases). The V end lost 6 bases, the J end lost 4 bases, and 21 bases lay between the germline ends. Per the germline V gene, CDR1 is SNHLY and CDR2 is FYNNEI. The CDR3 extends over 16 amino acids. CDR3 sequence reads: CASRSKHLEGRETQYF. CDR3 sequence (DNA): TGTGCCAGCAGGTCGAAGCACCTGGAGGGGCGAGAGACCCAGTACTTC.

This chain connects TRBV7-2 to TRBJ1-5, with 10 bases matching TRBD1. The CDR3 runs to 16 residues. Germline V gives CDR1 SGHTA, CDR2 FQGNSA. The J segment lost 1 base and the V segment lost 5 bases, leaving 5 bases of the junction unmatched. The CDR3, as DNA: TGTGCCAGCAGCGTGACAGGGGGCCGGAGCAATCAGCCCCAGCATTTT. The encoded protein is CASSVTGGRSNQPQHF.

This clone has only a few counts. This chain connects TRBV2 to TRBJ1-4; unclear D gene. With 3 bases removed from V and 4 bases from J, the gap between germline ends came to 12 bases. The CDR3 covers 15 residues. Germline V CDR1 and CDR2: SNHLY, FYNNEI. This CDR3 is CASSERRRNNEKLFF. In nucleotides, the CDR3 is TGTGCCAGCAGTGAGAGACGGAGGAATAATGAAAAACTGTTTTTT.

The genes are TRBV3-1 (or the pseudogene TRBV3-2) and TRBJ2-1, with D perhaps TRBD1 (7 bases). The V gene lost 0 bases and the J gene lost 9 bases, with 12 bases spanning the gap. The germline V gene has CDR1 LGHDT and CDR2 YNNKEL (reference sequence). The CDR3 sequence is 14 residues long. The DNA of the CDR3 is TGTGCCAGCAGCCAAGATGGAGGGGGCAGTGAGCAGTTCTTC. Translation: CASSQDGGGSEQFF.

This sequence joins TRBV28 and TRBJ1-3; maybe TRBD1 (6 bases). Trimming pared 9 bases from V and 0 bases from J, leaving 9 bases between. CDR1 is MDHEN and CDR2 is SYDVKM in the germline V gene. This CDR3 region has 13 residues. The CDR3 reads CASRGGSGNTIYF. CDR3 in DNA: TGTGCCAGTAGAGGGGGCTCTGGAAACACCATATATTTT.

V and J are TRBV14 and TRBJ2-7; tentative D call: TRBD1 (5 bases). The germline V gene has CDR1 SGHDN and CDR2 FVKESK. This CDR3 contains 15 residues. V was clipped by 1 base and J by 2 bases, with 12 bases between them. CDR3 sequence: CASSQGSGIPYEQYF. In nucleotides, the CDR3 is TGTGCCAGCAGCCAAGGGTCAGGGATTCCCTACGAGCAGTACTTC.

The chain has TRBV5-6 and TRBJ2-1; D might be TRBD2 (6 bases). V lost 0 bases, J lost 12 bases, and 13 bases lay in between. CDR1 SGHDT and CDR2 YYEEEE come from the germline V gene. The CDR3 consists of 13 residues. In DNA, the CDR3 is TGTGCCAGCAGCTTGGGTCCTAGCGAGCGGCAGTTCTTC. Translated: CASSLGPSERQFF.

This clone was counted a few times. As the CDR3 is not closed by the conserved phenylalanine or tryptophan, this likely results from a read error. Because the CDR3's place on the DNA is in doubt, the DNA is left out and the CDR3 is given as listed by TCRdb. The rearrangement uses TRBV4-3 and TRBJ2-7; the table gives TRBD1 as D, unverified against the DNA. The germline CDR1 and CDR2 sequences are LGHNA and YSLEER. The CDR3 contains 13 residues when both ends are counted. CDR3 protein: CASSQDSGDRLHL.

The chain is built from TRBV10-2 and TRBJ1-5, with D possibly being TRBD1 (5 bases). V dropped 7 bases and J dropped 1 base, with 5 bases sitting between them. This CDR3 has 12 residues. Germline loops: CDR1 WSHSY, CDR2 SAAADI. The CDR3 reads CASKGSNQPQHF. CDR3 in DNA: TGCGCCAGCAAGGGGAGCAATCAGCCCCAGCATTTT.

The CDR3 DNA follows: TGCAGCGTTGAAGGTGGAGCCAATCAGCCCCAGCATTTT. Protein: CSVEGGANQPQHF. V usage is TRBV29-1 and J usage is TRBJ1-5; the D is unclear. CDR1 is SQVTM, CDR2 ANQGSEA, per germline. This CDR3 is 13 amino acids long. With 1 base removed from V and 3 bases from J, the gap between germline ends came to 7 bases.

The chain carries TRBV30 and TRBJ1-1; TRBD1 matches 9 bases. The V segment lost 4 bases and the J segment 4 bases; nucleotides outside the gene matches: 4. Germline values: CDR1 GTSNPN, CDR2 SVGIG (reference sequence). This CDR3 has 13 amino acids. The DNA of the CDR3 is TGTGCCTGGATTCCGGGACAGGGCACTGAAGCTTTCTTT. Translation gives CAWIPGQGTEAFF.

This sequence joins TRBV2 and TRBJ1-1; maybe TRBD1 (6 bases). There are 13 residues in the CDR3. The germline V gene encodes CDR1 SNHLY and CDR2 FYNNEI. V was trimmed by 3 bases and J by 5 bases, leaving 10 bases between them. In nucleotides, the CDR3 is TGTGCCAGCAGTGACTGGGGGCGGACTGAAGCTTTCTTT. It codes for CASSDWGRTEAFF.

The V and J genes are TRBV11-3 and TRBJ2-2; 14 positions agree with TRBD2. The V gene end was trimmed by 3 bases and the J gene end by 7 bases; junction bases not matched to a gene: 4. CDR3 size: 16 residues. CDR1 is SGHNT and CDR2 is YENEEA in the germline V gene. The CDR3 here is CASSFGLAGGGGELFF. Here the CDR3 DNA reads TGTGCCAGCAGCTTCGGACTAGCGGGAGGTGGCGGGGAGCTGTTTTTT.